This TCR beta chain was captured by sequencing in a study of shared clonotypes between healthy human individuals. Trimming removed 2 bases from V and 5 bases from J; junction bases left unmatched: 4. The germline V gene has CDR1 MNHEY and CDR2 SVGAGI. CDR3 length: 15 residues. TCRdb's copy holds only in-frame clones and misses some; the assay was immunoSEQ multiplex PCR. Among about 2.4 million clones, roughly 93% were seen once, and the ten largest hold 0.36%. Sequencing was performed on naive CD4+ T cells from PBMCs. Subset reported: CD45RA+ positively selected. V and J are TRBV6-5 and TRBJ2-5, with 11 bases identical to TRBD2. This receptor was identified in a man between 18 and 35 years old in good health. Some clones in this sample may be carry-over from other donors' samples. CDR3 in amino acids: CASSYTLAGGETQYF. CDR3 sequence (DNA): TGTGCCAGCAGTTACACGTTAGCGGGAGGGGAGACCCAGTACTTC.